Listed below are T cell receptor beta chains from one sample, sequenced in a study of blood T cells in healthy people across ages. TCRdb ran MiXCR on the 5' RACE reads and lists one entry per CDR3 protein. The table records about 1 million distinct CDR3 sequences, around 43% of them present only once. The sequenced material came from blood. The receptors shown here come from a woman between 55 and 75 years old in good health. The CDR3 runs from the conserved cysteine through the conserved F or W.

TRBJ2-3 | TRBV4-3 | CTSSRNLGLAGGVTFLDTQYF
TRBJ2-5 | TRBV25-1 | CASSEPRAGETQYF
TRBJ1-4 | TRBV4-1 | CASSPDRGEKLFF
TRBJ2-7 | TRBV11-2 | CASSPRTLSLYEQYF
TRBJ2-5 | TRBV2 | CASSPSGSSVETQYF
TRBJ2-1 | TRBV27 | CAGSFRGSAAHNEQFF
TRBJ1-1 | TRBV7-2 | CASSSTVTSEAFF
TRBJ2-5 | TRBV11-2 | CASSRGQGWETQYF
TRBJ2-1 | TRBV11-2 | CASSLPARYNEQFF
. | TRBV14 | CASSQVNYLASEQYF
TRBJ2-5 | TRBV29-1 | CSWQGGGETQYF
TRBJ1-1 | TRBV20-1 | CSARGPNTEAFF
TRBJ2-7 | TRBV4-1 | CASSQESTGGYEQYF
TRBJ2-3 | TRBV18 | CASSPPSRQSTDTQYF
TRBJ1-5 | TRBV9 | CASGDGPNSNQPQHF
TRBJ2-4 | TRBV6-5 | CASSGQGRNIQYF
TRBJ2-3 | TRBV2 | CASRHRASTDTQYF
TRBJ2-1 | TRBV5-4 | CASSPLLTPSSYNEQFF
TRBJ2-4 | TRBV27 | CASRQGGGAKNIQYF
TRBJ2-7 | TRBV20-1 | CSARDGTSPSYEQYF
TRBJ2-1 | TRBV5-1 | CASSLGTSGNCEQFF
TRBJ2-1 | TRBV27 | CASSLKVPHNEQFF
TRBJ1-2 | TRBV7-9 | CASSSGEGTYGYTF
TRBJ2-7 | TRBV27 | CASRPGQTNYEQYF
TRBJ2-3 | TRBV29-1 | CREANTQYF
TRBJ2-3 | TRBV7-3 | CASSRSHSGLGEDTQYF
TRBJ2-3 | TRBV7-8 | CASSFIAGGTDTQYF
TRBJ1-4 | TRBV29-1 | CSVARQVGEKLFF
TRBJ2-1 | TRBV24-1 | CATRGDPDRSNYNEQFF
TRBJ2-7 | TRBV3-1 | CASSRITGTYNEQYF
TRBJ2-3 | TRBV28 | CASRGQGVQDTQYF
TRBJ2-1 | TRBV18 | CASLTAGSYNEQFF
TRBJ2-1 | TRBV6-5 | CASSRAIPYNEQFF
TRBJ1-1 | TRBV6-2/TRBV6-3 | CASRTGAHTEAFF
TRBJ2-1 | TRBV24-1 | CATSLTGIHNEQFF
TRBJ1-5 | TRBV12-3/TRBV12-4 | CASSFWGDQPQHF
TRBJ1-2 | TRBV12-3/TRBV12-4 | CASSVLSNYGYTF
TRBJ2-3 | TRBV2 | CASSDPSSTRLTPTTDTQYF
TRBJ2-5 | TRBV20-1 | CSARGPTRETQYF
TRBJ2-7 | TRBV28 | CASSPRAGGSYEQYF
TRBJ2-5 | TRBV9 | CASSVVPSPYTETQYF
TRBJ2-3 | TRBV2 | CASRTGTTDTQYF
TRBJ1-5 | TRBV20-1 | CSANLVPTGRRPSNQPQHF
TRBJ2-7 | TRBV7-2 | CASNPQTGPYEQYF
TRBJ2-1 | TRBV11-2 | CASSLHGALYNEQFF
TRBJ2-7 | TRBV19 | CASSTKREGRYEQYF